The 18 T cell receptor beta chains below all came from one sample that was sequenced in a study of T-cell memory formation after mild COVID-19 (dated by TCRdb to 2020 to 2022). The library was prepared using 5' RACE. Reads for this sample came from an Illumina NovaSeq 6000. Using fastp at Q25 and MiXCR, TCRdb reprocessed the public reads and kept productive beta chains. Rows with a matching CDR3 protein are joined into one entry that keeps the most common DNA and genes. Within this sample are some 120,000 distinct CDR3 sequences, with more than 15% of them counted one time only. The ten largest clones capture about 5% of the sample. Sequencing was done on a sample of PBMCs or a T cell subset sorted from them (not recorded which). These receptors were obtained from a young man who had mild COVID-19 (a few samples of this study predate the infection). The sample titles of this study are shuffled in the database, so cell type and time point are left out; the donor was told from shared clones.

The genes are TRBV7-8 and TRBJ2-5; D is perhaps TRBD2 (6 bases). This CDR3 spans 17 amino acids. The V end lost 1 base, the J end lost 0 bases, and 15 bases lay between the germline ends. Germline lookup yields CDR1 SGHVS and CDR2 FQNEAQ. This CDR3 is CASSLVGYAGYQETQYF. The CDR3 DNA is TGTGCCAGCAGCTTAGTCGGCTACGCGGGGTACCAAGAGACCCAGTACTTC.

The CDR3 DNA is TGTGCCAGCAGCTTTACCCCATCCCCTGAAGCTTTCTTT. Protein product: CASSFTPSPEAFF. The V gene is TRBV7-9, the J gene TRBJ1-1; D not certain. V shed 3 bases and J shed 6 bases, with 11 bases lying between them. The CDR3 totals 13 residues. The germline V gene encodes CDR1 SEHNR and CDR2 FQNEAQ (reference sequence).

The chain combines TRBV10-1 with TRBJ1-2; possibly TRBD1 for D (6 bases). Trimming took 3 bases from V and 3 from J, leaving 8 bases between them. The CDR3 consists of 13 residues. The germline V gene encodes CDR1 WNHNN and CDR2 SYGVQD (reference sequence). Here the CDR3 reads CASSDYRDYGYTF. The CDR3 bases are TGCGCCAGCAGTGATTACAGGGACTATGGCTACACCTTC.

This clonotype was counted between two and nine times. This chain connects TRBV3-1 to TRBJ2-2, with D uncertain. V dropped 1 base and J dropped 4 bases, with 16 bases sitting between them. CDR3 length: 17 residues. Germline V CDR1 and CDR2: LGHDT, YNNKEL (reference sequence). The CDR3 region has the DNA TGTGCCAGCAGCCAAGGTCGGATAGCTGTGGCCACCGGGGAGCTGTTTTTT. It is translated as CASSQGRIAVATGELFF.

With respect to this clonotype: One junction end does not reproduce the germline sequence, and a read error may be involved. The chain carries TRBV6-5 and TRBJ1-5; the D is unclear. Germline V lookup: CDR1 MNHEY, CDR2 SVGAGI. CDR3 length: 13 amino acids. CDR3 DNA sequence: TGTGCCAGCAGCTCCAGGACGAACCAGCACCAGCATTTT. It is translated as CASSSRTNQHQHF.

The chain joins TRBV28 to TRBJ2-7; 13 bases are shared with TRBD2. Germline CDR1 is MDHEN and CDR2 is SYDVKM. The CDR3 is made up of 16 amino acids. The V segment lost 5 bases and the J segment 9 bases; nucleotides outside the gene matches: 13. This CDR3 reads CASSPSGTSGVRGQYV. The CDR3, as DNA: TGTGCCAGCAGTCCCAGTGGGACTAGCGGGGTACGAGGGCAGTACGTC.

This clonotype was counted a few times. In DNA, the CDR3 is TGTGCCACCAGTGATTTTTCCCTTAACTATGGCTACACCTTC. As protein: CATSDFSLNYGYTF. The rearrangement links TRBV24-1 to TRBJ1-2; no firm D call. CDR3 length: 14 residues. The V and J ends lost 1 base and 1 base respectively, with 6 bases between them. CDR1 and CDR2 from the germline V gene are KGHDR and SFDVKD.

The genes are TRBV4-1 and TRBJ2-1; D gene uncertain. Trimming left V 3 bases short and J 9 bases short, with 24 bases between. This CDR3 region has 17 residues. Germline assignment: CDR1 MGHRA and CDR2 YSYEKL. DNA of the CDR3: TGCGCCAGCAGCCAGATATTTAGTTCAAAGAGTTCCGGTGAGCAGTTCTTC. It translates to CASSQIFSSKSSGEQFF.

This sequence joins TRBV7-9 and TRBJ1-1; D is perhaps TRBD1 (5 bases). From germline, CDR1 is SEHNR and CDR2 FQNEAQ (reference sequence). V shed 0 bases and J shed 7 bases, with 12 bases lying between them. This CDR3 has 14 residues. In nucleotides, the CDR3 is TGTGCCAGCAGCTTAGCCGGGGCAGAAAATGAAGCTTTCTTT. Its protein is CASSLAGAENEAFF.

This clonotype was detected a few times. The chain links TRBV7-3 to TRBJ2-5; 9 nucleotides align to TRBD1. CDR1 and CDR2 (germline): SGHTA, FQGTGA. V lost 5 bases and J lost 5; bases outside the gene matches: 6. The CDR3 has 14 residues. CDR3 nucleotide sequence: TGTGCCAGCAGCGAACAGGGGGCAGAGGAGACCCAGTACTTC. This gives the protein CASSEQGAEETQYF. The complete variable domain, with remaining parts taken from reference TRBV7-3 and TRBJ2-5, reads GAGVSQTPSNKVTEKGKYVELRCDPISGHTALYWYRQSLGQGPEFLIYFQGTGAADDSGLPNDRFFAVRPEGSVSTLKIQRTERGDSAVYLCASSEQGAEETQYFGPGTRLLVL.

This clonotype has at least ten counts. The chain uses TRBV12-3 or TRBV12-4 and TRBJ1-1; D is perhaps TRBD1 (6 bases). CDR3 length: 16 amino acids. V was cut by 6 bases and J by 2 bases, with 19 bases left in between. CDR3 coding DNA: TGTGCCAGCAGCCTAGGGGGGGCAGGGAGAAACACTGAAGCTTTCTTT. Encoded protein: CASSLGGAGRNTEAFF.

The chain couples TRBV5-1 to TRBJ2-7, with 9 bases lining up with TRBD1. The V and J ends lost 5 bases and 4 bases, in that order; junction bases with no gene match: 7. This CDR3 contains 14 residues. Looked up from germline, CDR1 is SGHRS and CDR2 is YFSETQ. The CDR3 region has the DNA TGCGCCAGCAGTGCCGGGACAGGGCTTTACGAGCAGTACTTC. Translated, it gives CASSAGTGLYEQYF.

The CDR3 spells CASQTGNTEAFF. The CDR3 nucleotides are TGTGCCAGCCAGACAGGGAACACTGAAGCTTTCTTT. This chain connects TRBV3-1 to TRBJ1-1; maybe TRBD1 (6 bases). This CDR3 contains 12 residues. The V and J ends lost 8 bases and 1 base respectively, with 8 bases between them. Per the germline V gene, CDR1 is LGHDT and CDR2 is YNNKEL (reference sequence).

This clonotype was counted a few times. This rearrangement joins TRBV7-3 to TRBJ2-3, with a possible D match to TRBD1 (8 bases). The germline V gene encodes CDR1 SGHTA and CDR2 FQGTGA. Trimming removed 5 bases from V and 2 bases from J, with 17 bases in between. CDR3 length: 16 amino acids. Here the CDR3 DNA reads TGTGCCAGCAGCCCACAGGGGGGGTCCCTCACAGATACGCAGTATTTT. Translating gives CASSPQGGSLTDTQYF.

The V gene is TRBV7-2, the J gene TRBJ2-1, with TRBD1 identical over 7 bases. The germline CDR1 and CDR2 sequences are SGHTA and FQGNSA. CDR3 length: 16 residues. The V segment lost 4 bases and the J segment 12 bases; nucleotides outside the gene matches: 18. CDR3 coding DNA: TGTGCCAGCAGCTCCCTAGGGACAGCCGGGTCAAGGGGGCAGTTCTTC. It specifies CASSSLGTAGSRGQFF.

This clonotype was counted a few times. V and J are TRBV10-3 and TRBJ2-1; the match to TRBD2 covers 12 bases. Germline CDR1 and CDR2: ENHRY and SYGVKD. The CDR3 contains 14 residues. V was clipped by 10 bases and J by 9 bases; unmatched bases: 10. DNA for the CDR3: TGTGCCAGCTTGGGACTAGCGGGTGCAGGTGAGCAGTTCTTC. It specifies CASLGLAGAGEQFF.

V is TRBV18 and J is TRBJ1-1, with D uncertain. Germline lookup yields CDR1 KGHSH and CDR2 LQKENI. CDR3 length: 13 amino acids. With 5 bases removed from V and 5 bases from J, the gap between germline ends came to 12 bases. CDR3 sequence (DNA): TGTGCCAGCTCAGTACCTCCGCTTACTGAAGCTTTCTTT. This encodes CASSVPPLTEAFF.

This clonotype appeared a few times. This chain connects TRBV7-2 to TRBJ2-2; D is uncertain. Germline-derived CDR1 and CDR2 are SGHTA and FQGNSA. The CDR3 has 14 amino acids. Trimming cost V 3 bases and J 1 base, with 6 bases left between them. The CDR3 reads CASSLDLNTGELFF. The CDR3 nucleotides are TGTGCCAGCAGCTTGGACCTGAACACCGGGGAGCTGTTTTTT.